One and the same sample provided the 25 T cell receptor beta chains below, sequenced in a study of blood T cell repertoires in COVID-19. Data came from immunoSEQ multiplex PCR; TCRdb stores just in-frame clones and leaves some out. The sample contains 250,000 to 350,000 clones, roughly 85% of which appear only once. Sequenced: PBMCs or T cells enriched from blood (not recorded which). These receptors were collected from a woman under 40 who had recovered from COVID-19.

In its sample, this clone was seen once. J is TRBJ2-5 and V is TRBV5-1, with TRBD1 as a possible D gene (5 bases). This CDR3 is built from 14 residues. V gave up 2 bases and J gave up 0 bases, with 8 bases separating them. Germline V lookup: CDR1 SGHRS, CDR2 YFSETQ. CDR3 DNA: TGCGCCAGCAGCTTAGGGGTGAACCAAGAGACCCAGTACTTC. It yields the protein CASSLGVNQETQYF. Filled out from reference TRBV5-1 and TRBJ2-5, the complete variable domain reads KAGVTQTPRYLIKTRGQQVTLSCSPISGHRSVSWYQQTPGQGLQFLFEYFSETQRNKGNFPGRFSGRQFSNSRSEMNVSTLELGDSALYLCASSLGVNQETQYFGPGTRLLVL.

The chain employs TRBV10-3 and TRBJ1-2; TRBD1 is a possible D gene (5 bases). Germline V lookup: CDR1 ENHRY, CDR2 SYGVKD. V was cut by 0 bases and J by 4 bases, with 12 bases left in between. This CDR3 has 15 residues. CDR3 nucleotide sequence: TGTGCCATCAGTGAGTCGTCGGGGGGGATCTATGGCTACACCTTC. This encodes CAISESSGGIYGYTF.

This chain connects TRBV18 to TRBJ1-6; D might be TRBD1 (6 bases). V was shortened by 3 bases and J by 10 bases, with 19 bases between the two germline ends. The CDR3 consists of 16 residues. Germline V lookup: CDR1 KGHSH, CDR2 LQKENI. CDR3 DNA: TGTGCCAGCTCACCGGGACATCCAGCGCTAGGATCACCCCTCCACTTT. Protein product: CASSPGHPALGSPLHF. Full variable domain (remainder filled in from reference TRBV18 and TRBJ1-6): NAGVMQNPRHLVRRRGQEARLRCSPMKGHSHVYWYRQLPEEGLKFMVYLQKENIIDESGMPKERFSAEFPKEGPSILRIQQVVRGDSAAYFCASSPGHPALGSPLHFGNGTRLTVT.

The V gene is TRBV19, the J gene TRBJ1-2, with 8 nucleotides matching TRBD1. The germline CDR1 and CDR2 sequences are LNHDA and SQIVND (reference sequence). The junction had 7 bases not matched to a gene; V was cut back by 2 bases and J by 5 bases. The CDR3 totals 15 residues. In nucleotides, the CDR3 is TGTGCCAGTAGTATATCAGGACAGGGAAATTATGGCTACACCTTC. This translates into CASSISGQGNYGYTF.

The chain recombines TRBV30 with TRBJ2-5; possible D gene TRBD1, 6 bases. The CDR3 totals 13 residues. The germline gives CDR1 GTSNPN, CDR2 SVGIG (reference sequence). The V gene lost 8 bases and the J gene lost 1 base, with 14 bases spanning the gap. CDR3 in amino acids: CALRTRGQETQYF. The CDR3 coding sequence is TGTGCCCTCCGGACCAGGGGCCAAGAGACCCAGTACTTC.

J is TRBJ1-5 and V is TRBV9; D possibly corresponds to TRBD1 (5 bases). The V end was cut by 3 bases, the J end by 3 bases, with 10 bases between. This CDR3 spans 14 amino acids. CDR1 and CDR2 from the germline V gene are SGDLS and YYNGEE. The CDR3 bases are TGTGCCAGCAGCGGGGGACTTAACAATCAGCCCCAGCATTTT. Translation gives CASSGGLNNQPQHF.

The chain couples TRBV5-8 to TRBJ2-1, with 8 bases aligning to TRBD2. With 4 bases clipped from V and 7 bases from J, the junction kept 13 bases outside the gene matches. This CDR3 is built from 16 residues. Germline V gene sequence: CDR1 SGHTS, CDR2 YDEGEE. CDR3 in DNA: TGTGCCAGCAGCCCCGGTGGACTAGCTTTCAAGAATGAGCAGTTCTTC. This gives the protein CASSPGGLAFKNEQFF. Full variable domain (rest looked up from reference TRBV5-8 and TRBJ2-1): EAGVTQSPTHLIKTRGQQATLRCSPISGHTSVYWYQQALGLGLQFLLWYDEGEERNRGNFPPRFSGRQFPNYSSELNVNALELEDSALYLCASSPGGLAFKNEQFFGPGTRLTVL.

This chain uses TRBV5-1 with TRBJ1-1; 8 bases fit TRBD1. The CDR3 loop spans 13 amino acids. V lost 9 bases and J lost 4; bases outside the gene matches: 8. Germline V gene data show CDR1 as SGHRS and CDR2 as YFSETQ. The CDR3 sequence: CATRRDRFTEAFF. CDR3 in DNA: TGCGCCACCCGCCGGGACAGGTTCACTGAAGCTTTCTTT.

V usage is TRBV6-2 or TRBV6-3 and J usage is TRBJ2-7; no clear D gene. The CDR3 is 20 residues long. The V end lost 0 bases, the J end lost 1 base, and 25 bases lay between the germline ends. Germline V gene sequence: CDR1 MNHEY, CDR2 SVGEGT. This chain's CDR3 is CASSYSIFGPDDFSSYEQYF. CDR3 sequence (DNA): TGTGCCAGCAGTTACTCGATATTTGGGCCAGATGATTTCAGTTCCTACGAGCAGTACTTC.

This clone was detected only once. CDR3: CSVGTGVEKLFF. The CDR3 nucleotides are TGCAGCGTGGGGACAGGGGTTGAAAAACTGTTTTTT. The chain has TRBV29-1 and TRBJ1-4; 10 nucleotides match TRBD1. The V segment lost 6 bases and the J segment 7 bases; nucleotides outside the gene matches: 2. This CDR3 region has 12 residues. CDR1 is SQVTM and CDR2 is ANQGSEA in the germline V gene.

The chain employs TRBV7-2 and TRBJ1-4; D gene ambiguous. This CDR3 contains 15 residues. Per germline, CDR1 SGHTA and CDR2 FQGNSA. Trimming pared 4 bases from V and 0 bases from J, leaving 9 bases between. Here the CDR3 reads CASSSQQATNEKLFF. The CDR3 DNA reads TGTGCCAGCAGCTCACAACAAGCAACTAATGAAAAACTGTTTTTT.

The V call is TRBV6-5, the J call TRBJ2-3; D call uncertain. The ends were cut back, 6 bases at V and 4 bases at J, with 5 bases in the middle. This CDR3 comprises 11 residues. Germline V gene data show CDR1 as MNHEY and CDR2 as SVGAGI. CDR3 region: CASSLADTQYF. In DNA form, the CDR3 reads TGTGCCAGCAGCCTAGCAGATACGCAGTATTTT.

The chain couples TRBV6-5 to TRBJ1-5; weak D call: TRBD1 (5 bases). V dropped 2 bases and J dropped 7 bases, with 9 bases sitting between them. CDR3 size: 13 residues. From germline, CDR1 is MNHEY and CDR2 SVGAGI. CDR3 sequence: CASSYGRGQPQHF. The CDR3 DNA follows: TGTGCCAGCAGTTACGGGAGGGGACAGCCCCAGCATTTT.

The CDR3 region is CASSPRQAINSPLHF. The CDR3, as DNA: TGTGCCAGCAGCCCTCGACAGGCCATTAATTCACCCCTCCACTTT. The chain couples TRBV5-6 to TRBJ1-6; D perhaps matches TRBD1 (6 bases). Trimming left V 4 bases short and J 6 bases short, with 14 bases between. This CDR3 has 15 residues. CDR1 SGHDT and CDR2 YYEEEE come from the germline V gene.

The rearrangement links TRBV7-9 to TRBJ1-4, with D unresolved. The V gene lost 5 bases and the J gene lost 5 bases, with 12 bases spanning the gap. Germline V CDR1 and CDR2: SEHNR, FQNEAQ (reference sequence). CDR3 length: 14 amino acids. As DNA, the CDR3 is TGTGCCAGCAGCCTAACAGATTCGAATGAAAAACTGTTTTTT. Encoded protein: CASSLTDSNEKLFF.

The rearrangement joins TRBV7-3 to TRBJ1-1, with 10 nucleotides matching TRBD1. V lost 5 bases, J lost 4 bases, and 7 bases stayed unmatched. From germline, CDR1 is SGHTA and CDR2 FQGTGA. The CDR3 has 15 residues. CDR3 bases: TGTGCCAGCAGCCTCACGGGACAGGGGTTCACTGAAGCTTTCTTT. Translation: CASSLTGQGFTEAFF. The whole variable domain, remainder taken from reference TRBV7-3 and TRBJ1-1, is GAGVSQTPSNKVTEKGKYVELRCDPISGHTALYWYRQSLGQGPEFLIYFQGTGAADDSGLPNDRFFAVRPEGSVSTLKIQRTERGDSAVYLCASSLTGQGFTEAFFGQGTRLTVV.

This chain connects TRBV9 to TRBJ1-1; D call uncertain. The length of the CDR3 is 13 residues. The V and J ends lost 4 bases and 4 bases respectively, with 11 bases between them. Germline loops: CDR1 SGDLS, CDR2 YYNGEE. The CDR3 here is CASSSSQATEAFF. The CDR3 coding sequence is TGTGCCAGCAGCTCCAGCCAGGCCACTGAAGCTTTCTTT.

The chain is built from TRBV7-9 and TRBJ1-3, with 7 bases that match TRBD1. Germline V gene sequence: CDR1 SEHNR, CDR2 FQNEAQ (reference sequence). CDR3 size: 13 residues. With V trimmed by 10 bases and J by 3 bases, 6 bases remained unmatched. The CDR3 protein is CAIITGVGNTIYF. The CDR3 DNA is TGTGCCATTATCACAGGGGTTGGAAACACCATATATTTT.

This clone was counted a few times. This sequence joins TRBV27 and TRBJ1-5; D is ambiguous. This CDR3 contains 17 residues. CDR1 and CDR2 (germline): MNHEY, SMNVEV (reference sequence). V was pared by 2 bases and J by 4 bases, with 18 bases between. The CDR3 DNA is TGTGCCAGCAGTTTAGGGCCGCAACAGATAATTAATCAGCCCCAGCATTTT. It is translated as CASSLGPQQIINQPQHF.

This sequence joins TRBV18 and TRBJ2-3; D ambiguous. The CDR3 runs 13 residues. V gave up 8 bases and J gave up 2 bases, with 11 bases separating them. CDR1 KGHSH and CDR2 LQKENI come from the germline V gene. The DNA of the CDR3 is TGTGCCAGCCAACCCCTGGCCACAGATACGCAGTATTTT. This codes for CASQPLATDTQYF.

This clone showed up just once. The genes are TRBV18 and TRBJ1-1; the D is unclear. With 2 bases removed from V and 1 base from J, the gap between germline ends came to 8 bases. Germline values: CDR1 KGHSH, CDR2 LQKENI. The CDR3 is made up of 14 amino acids. CDR3 region: CASSPLVANTEAFF. Here the CDR3 DNA reads TGTGCCAGCTCACCATTGGTAGCGAACACTGAAGCTTTCTTT.

The rearrangement joins TRBV4-2 to TRBJ1-2; D call uncertain. The CDR3 length is 13 residues. Per germline, CDR1 LGHNA and CDR2 YNFKEQ. V lost 2 bases and J 3 bases, leaving 7 bases between the germline ends. The CDR3 DNA reads as TGTGCCAGCAGCCAAACCGGGGACTATGGCTACACCTTC. It encodes CASSQTGDYGYTF.

The chain links TRBV18 to TRBJ1-6, with 9 bases that match TRBD1. Trimming took 3 bases from V and 8 from J; bases not matched to a gene: 5. The germline CDR1 and CDR2 sequences are KGHSH and LQKENI. This CDR3 region has 15 residues. The CDR3 spells CASSPGQGGHSPLHF. DNA of the CDR3: TGTGCCAGCTCACCGGGACAGGGAGGGCATTCACCCCTCCACTTT. Looking up the rest from reference TRBV18 and TRBJ1-6 gives the full variable domain: NAGVMQNPRHLVRRRGQEARLRCSPMKGHSHVYWYRQLPEEGLKFMVYLQKENIIDESGMPKERFSAEFPKEGPSILRIQQVVRGDSAAYFCASSPGQGGHSPLHFGNGTRLTVT.

The rearrangement links TRBV27 to TRBJ2-7; D is possibly TRBD1 (6 bases). This CDR3 is 15 amino acids long. V lost 6 bases and J 2 bases, leaving 17 bases between the germline ends. Germline loops: CDR1 MNHEY, CDR2 SMNVEV (reference sequence). CDR3 nucleotide sequence: TGTGCCAGCAGAACCCCCGGGACAAAACCCTACGAGCAGTACTTC. Amino acids: CASRTPGTKPYEQYF.

The chain links TRBV20-1 to TRBJ2-3; D is unresolved. Germline lookup yields CDR1 DFQATT and CDR2 SNEGSKA (reference sequence). Trimming stripped 6 bases from V and 2 bases from J, with 6 bases between. The CDR3 spans 11 residues. The CDR3 nucleotides are TGCAGTGCGAGACTCACAGATACGCAGTATTTT. Translated, it gives CSARLTDTQYF.